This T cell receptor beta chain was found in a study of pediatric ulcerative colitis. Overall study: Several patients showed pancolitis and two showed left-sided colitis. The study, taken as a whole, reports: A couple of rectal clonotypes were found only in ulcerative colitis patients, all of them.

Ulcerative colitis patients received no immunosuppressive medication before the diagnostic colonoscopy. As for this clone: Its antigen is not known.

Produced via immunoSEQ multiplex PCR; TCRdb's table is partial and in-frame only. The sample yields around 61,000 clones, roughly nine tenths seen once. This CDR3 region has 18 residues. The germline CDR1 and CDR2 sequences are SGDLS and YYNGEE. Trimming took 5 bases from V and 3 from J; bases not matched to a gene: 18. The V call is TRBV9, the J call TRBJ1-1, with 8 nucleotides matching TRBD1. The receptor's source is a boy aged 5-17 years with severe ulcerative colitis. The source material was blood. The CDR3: CASRNTQGVKGRDTEAFF. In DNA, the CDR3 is TGTGCCAGCAGAAACACACAGGGGGTTAAAGGTAGGGACACTGAAGCTTTCTTT.